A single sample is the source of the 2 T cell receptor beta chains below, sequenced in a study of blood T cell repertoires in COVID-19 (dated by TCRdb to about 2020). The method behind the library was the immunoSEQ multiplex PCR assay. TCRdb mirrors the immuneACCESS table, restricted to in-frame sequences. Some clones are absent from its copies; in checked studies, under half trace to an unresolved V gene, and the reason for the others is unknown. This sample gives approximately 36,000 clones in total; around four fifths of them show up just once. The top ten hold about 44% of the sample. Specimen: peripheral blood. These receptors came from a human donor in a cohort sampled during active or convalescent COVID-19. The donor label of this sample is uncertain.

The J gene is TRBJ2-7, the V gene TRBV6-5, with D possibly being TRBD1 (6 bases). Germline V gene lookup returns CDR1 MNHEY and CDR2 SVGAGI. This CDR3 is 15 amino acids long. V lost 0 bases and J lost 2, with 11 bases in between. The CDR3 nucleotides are TGTGCCAGCAGTTACTCCCCCAGGGGTACCTACGAGCAGTACTTC. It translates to CASSYSPRGTYEQYF.

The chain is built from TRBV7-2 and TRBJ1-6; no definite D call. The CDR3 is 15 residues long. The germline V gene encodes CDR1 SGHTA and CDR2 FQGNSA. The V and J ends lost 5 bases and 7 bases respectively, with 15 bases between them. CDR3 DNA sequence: TGTGCCAGCAGCACAATGCCTGGAGCGAATTCACCCCTCCACTTT. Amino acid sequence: CASSTMPGANSPLHF.